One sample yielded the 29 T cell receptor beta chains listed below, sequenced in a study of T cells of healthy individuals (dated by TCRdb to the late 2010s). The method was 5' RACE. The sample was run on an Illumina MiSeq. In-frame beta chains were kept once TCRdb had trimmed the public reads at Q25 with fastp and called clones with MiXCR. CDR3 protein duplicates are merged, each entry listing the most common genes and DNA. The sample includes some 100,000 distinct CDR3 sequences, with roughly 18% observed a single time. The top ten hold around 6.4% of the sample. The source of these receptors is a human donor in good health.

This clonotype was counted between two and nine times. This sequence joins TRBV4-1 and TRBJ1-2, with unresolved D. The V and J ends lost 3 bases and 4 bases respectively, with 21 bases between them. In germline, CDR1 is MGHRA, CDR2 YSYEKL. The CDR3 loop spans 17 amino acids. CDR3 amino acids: CASSQAVTDRPTYGYTF. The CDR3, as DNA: TGCGCCAGCAGCCAGGCAGTGACGGATAGGCCGACCTATGGCTACACCTTC.

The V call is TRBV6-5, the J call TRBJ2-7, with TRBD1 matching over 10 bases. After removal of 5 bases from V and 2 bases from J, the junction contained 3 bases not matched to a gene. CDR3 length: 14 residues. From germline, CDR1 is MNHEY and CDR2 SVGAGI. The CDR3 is CASSGGQGTYEQYF. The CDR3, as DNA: TGTGCCAGCAGTGGGGGACAGGGGACCTACGAGCAGTACTTC.

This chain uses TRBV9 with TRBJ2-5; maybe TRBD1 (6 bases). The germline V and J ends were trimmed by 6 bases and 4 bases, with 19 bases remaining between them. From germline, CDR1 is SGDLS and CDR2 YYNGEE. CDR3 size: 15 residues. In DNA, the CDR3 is TGTGCCAGCACACGCCGAGGGGGAGATTTAGAGACCCAGTACTTC. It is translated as CASTRRGGDLETQYF. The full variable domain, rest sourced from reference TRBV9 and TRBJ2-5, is DSGVTQTPKHLITATGQRVTLRCSPRSGDLSVYWYQQSLDQGLQFLIQYYNGEERAKGNILERFSAQQFPDLHSELNLSSLELGDSALYFCASTRRGGDLETQYFGPGTRLLVL.

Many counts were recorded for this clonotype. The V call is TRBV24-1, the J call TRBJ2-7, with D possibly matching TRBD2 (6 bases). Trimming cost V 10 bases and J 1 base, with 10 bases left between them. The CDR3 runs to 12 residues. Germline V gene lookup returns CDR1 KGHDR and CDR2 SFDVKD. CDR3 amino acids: CATSGQSYEQYF. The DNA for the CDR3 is TGTGCCACTAGCGGACAATCCTACGAGCAGTACTTC.

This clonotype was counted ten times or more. The CDR3 reads CASSGTSGRLYNEQFF. As DNA, the CDR3 is TGTGCCAGCAGTGGGACTAGCGGGAGGCTCTACAATGAGCAGTTCTTC. The chain carries TRBV2 and TRBJ2-1; 14 bases agree with TRBD2. CDR1 and CDR2 from the germline V gene are SNHLY and FYNNEI. The V segment lost 4 bases and the J segment 3 bases; nucleotides outside the gene matches: 2. There are 16 residues in the CDR3.

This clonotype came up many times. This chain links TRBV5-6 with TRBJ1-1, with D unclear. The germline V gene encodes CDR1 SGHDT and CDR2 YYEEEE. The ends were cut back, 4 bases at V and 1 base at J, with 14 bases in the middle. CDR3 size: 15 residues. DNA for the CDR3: TGTGCCAGCAGCCGGGGAGGACTTCCGAACACTGAAGCTTTCTTT. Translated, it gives CASSRGGLPNTEAFF.

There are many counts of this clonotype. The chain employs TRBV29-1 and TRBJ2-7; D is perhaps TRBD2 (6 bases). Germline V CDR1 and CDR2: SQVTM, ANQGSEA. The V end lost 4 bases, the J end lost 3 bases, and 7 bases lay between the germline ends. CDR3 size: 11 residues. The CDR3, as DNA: TGCAGCGTTGGGAGGGACTACGAGCAGTACTTC. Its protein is CSVGRDYEQYF.

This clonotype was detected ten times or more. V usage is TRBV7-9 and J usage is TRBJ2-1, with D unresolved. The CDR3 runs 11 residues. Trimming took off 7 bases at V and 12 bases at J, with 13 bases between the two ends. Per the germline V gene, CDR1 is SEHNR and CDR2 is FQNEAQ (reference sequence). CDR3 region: CASTRESGQFF. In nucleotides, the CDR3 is TGTGCCAGCACCCGTGAATCGGGGCAGTTCTTC. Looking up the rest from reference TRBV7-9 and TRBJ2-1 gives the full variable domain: DTGVSQNPRHKITKRGQNVTFRCDPISEHNRLYWYRQTLGQGPEFLTYFQNEAQLEKSRLLSDRFSAERPKGSFSTLEIQRTEQGDSAMYLCASTRESGQFFGPGTRLTVL.

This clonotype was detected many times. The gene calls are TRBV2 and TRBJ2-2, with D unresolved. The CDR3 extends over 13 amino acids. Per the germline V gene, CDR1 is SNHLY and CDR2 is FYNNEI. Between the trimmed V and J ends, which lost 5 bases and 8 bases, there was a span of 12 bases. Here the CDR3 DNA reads TGTGCCAGCAGTACGATTCTTTTTGGGGAGCTGTTTTTT. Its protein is CASSTILFGELFF.

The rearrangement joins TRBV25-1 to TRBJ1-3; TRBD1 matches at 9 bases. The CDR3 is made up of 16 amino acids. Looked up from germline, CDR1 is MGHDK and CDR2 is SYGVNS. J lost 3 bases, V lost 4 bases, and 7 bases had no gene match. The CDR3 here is CASSGVTGGDGNTIYF. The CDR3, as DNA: TGTGCCAGCAGTGGGGTGACAGGGGGTGATGGAAACACCATATATTTT. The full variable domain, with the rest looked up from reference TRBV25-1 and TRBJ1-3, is EADIYQTPRYLVIGTGKKITLECSQTMGHDKMYWYQQDPGMELHLIHYSYGVNSTEKGDLSSESTVSRIRTEHFPLTLESARPSHTSQYLCASSGVTGGDGNTIYFGEGSWLTVV.

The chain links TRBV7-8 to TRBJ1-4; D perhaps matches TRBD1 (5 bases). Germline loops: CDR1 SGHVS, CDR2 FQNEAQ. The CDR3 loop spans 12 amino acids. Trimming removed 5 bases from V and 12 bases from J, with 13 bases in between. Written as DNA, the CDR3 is TGTGCCAGCAGCCCTAAAGTGGGGCAACTGTTTTTT. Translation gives CASSPKVGQLFF.

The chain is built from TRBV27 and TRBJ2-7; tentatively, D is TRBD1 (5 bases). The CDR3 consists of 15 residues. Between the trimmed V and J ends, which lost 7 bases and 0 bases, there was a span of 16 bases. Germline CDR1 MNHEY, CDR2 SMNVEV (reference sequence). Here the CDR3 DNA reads TGTGCCAGCAAACAATCGGACATCCCCTCCTACGAGCAGTACTTC. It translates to CASKQSDIPSYEQYF.

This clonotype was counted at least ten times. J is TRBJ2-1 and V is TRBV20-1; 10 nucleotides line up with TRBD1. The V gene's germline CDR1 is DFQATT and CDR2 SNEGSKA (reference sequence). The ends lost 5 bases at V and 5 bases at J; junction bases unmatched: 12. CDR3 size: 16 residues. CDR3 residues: CSALPPDRGDHNEQFF. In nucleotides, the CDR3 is TGCAGTGCTTTACCCCCGGACAGGGGGGACCACAATGAGCAGTTCTTC.

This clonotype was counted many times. The CDR3 sequence: CASRQQSLTGELFF. The CDR3 DNA sequence: TGTGCCAGCAGACAACAGTCCCTGACCGGGGAGCTGTTTTTT. The chain joins TRBV6-5 to TRBJ2-2, with unresolved D. This CDR3 has 14 residues. V lost 6 bases and J 5 bases, leaving 13 bases between the germline ends. The germline CDR1 and CDR2 sequences are MNHEY and SVGAGI.

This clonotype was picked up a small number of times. The CDR3 coding sequence is TGTGCCAGCAGTTTGTCGAGGTTAGGAACTATCCGCTACAATGAGCAGTTCTTC. It yields the protein CASSLSRLGTIRYNEQFF. The V call is TRBV27, the J call TRBJ2-1; D gene uncertain. Germline assignment: CDR1 MNHEY and CDR2 SMNVEV (reference sequence). The CDR3 is 18 residues long. Trimming pared 3 bases from V and 3 bases from J, leaving 21 bases between.

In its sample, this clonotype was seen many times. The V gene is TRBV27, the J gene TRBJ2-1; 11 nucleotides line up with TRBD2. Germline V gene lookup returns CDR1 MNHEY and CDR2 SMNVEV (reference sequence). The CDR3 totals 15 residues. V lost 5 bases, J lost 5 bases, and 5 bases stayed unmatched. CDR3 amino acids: CASSLQGLADNEQFF. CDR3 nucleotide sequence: TGTGCCAGCAGTCTCCAGGGACTAGCGGACAATGAGCAGTTCTTC.

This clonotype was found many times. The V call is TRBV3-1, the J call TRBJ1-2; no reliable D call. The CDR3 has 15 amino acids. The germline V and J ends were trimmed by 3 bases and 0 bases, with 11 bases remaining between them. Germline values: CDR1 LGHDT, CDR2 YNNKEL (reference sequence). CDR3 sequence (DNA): TGTGCCAGCAGCCAGCCGGGATATACTAACTATGGCTACACCTTC. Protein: CASSQPGYTNYGYTF.

CDR3 nucleotide sequence: TGTGCCAGCAGTTACTCGGGACAGCTTTACTCTGGAAACACCATATATTTT. Translated: CASSYSGQLYSGNTIYF. V is TRBV6-2 or TRBV6-3 and J is TRBJ1-3; 7 bases align to TRBD1. Germline CDR1 is MNHEY and CDR2 is SVGEGT. The V segment lost 0 bases and the J segment 0 bases; nucleotides outside the gene matches: 5. The CDR3 is 17 residues long.

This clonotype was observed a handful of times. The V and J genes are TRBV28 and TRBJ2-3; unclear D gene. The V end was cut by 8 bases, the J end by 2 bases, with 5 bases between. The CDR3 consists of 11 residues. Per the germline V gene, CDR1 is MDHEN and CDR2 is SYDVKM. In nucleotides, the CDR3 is TGTGCCAGCGGATACACAGATACGCAGTATTTT. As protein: CASGYTDTQYF.

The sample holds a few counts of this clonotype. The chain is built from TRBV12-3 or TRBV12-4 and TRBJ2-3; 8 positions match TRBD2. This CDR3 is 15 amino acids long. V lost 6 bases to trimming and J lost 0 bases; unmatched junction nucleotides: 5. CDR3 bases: TGTGCCAGCAGATCACTAGCGGTGAGCACAGATACGCAGTATTTT. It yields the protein CASRSLAVSTDTQYF.

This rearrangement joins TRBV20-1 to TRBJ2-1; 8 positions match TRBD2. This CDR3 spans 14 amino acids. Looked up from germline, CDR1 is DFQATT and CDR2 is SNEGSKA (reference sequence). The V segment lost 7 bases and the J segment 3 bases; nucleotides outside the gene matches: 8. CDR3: CSGRGTSNYNEQFF. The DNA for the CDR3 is TGCAGTGGCCGGGGGACTAGTAACTACAATGAGCAGTTCTTC.

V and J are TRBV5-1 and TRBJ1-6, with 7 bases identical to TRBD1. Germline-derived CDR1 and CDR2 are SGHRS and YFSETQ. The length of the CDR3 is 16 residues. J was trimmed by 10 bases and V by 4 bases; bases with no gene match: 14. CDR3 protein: CASSKGQTTPDSPLHF. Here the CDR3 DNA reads TGCGCCAGCAGCAAGGGACAGACAACTCCGGACTCACCCCTCCACTTT.

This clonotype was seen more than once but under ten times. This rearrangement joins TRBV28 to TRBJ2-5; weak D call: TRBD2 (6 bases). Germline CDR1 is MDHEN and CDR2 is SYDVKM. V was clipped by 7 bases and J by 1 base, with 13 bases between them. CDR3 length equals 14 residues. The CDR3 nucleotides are TGTGCCAGCACAAGGCCCGGGAGCCAAGAGACCCAGTACTTC. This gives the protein CASTRPGSQETQYF.

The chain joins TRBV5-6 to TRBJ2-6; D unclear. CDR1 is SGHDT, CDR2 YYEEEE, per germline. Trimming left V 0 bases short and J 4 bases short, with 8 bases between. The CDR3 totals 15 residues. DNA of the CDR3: TGTGCCAGCAGCTTGGGGGTATCCGGGGCCAACGTCCTGACTTTC. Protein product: CASSLGVSGANVLTF.

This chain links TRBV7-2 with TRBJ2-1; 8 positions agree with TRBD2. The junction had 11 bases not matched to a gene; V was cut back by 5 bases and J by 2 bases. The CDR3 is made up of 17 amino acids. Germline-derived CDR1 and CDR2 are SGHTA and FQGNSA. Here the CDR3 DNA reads TGTGCCAGCAGCACCGGGGGGGGGGCAGCTGCCTACAATGAGCAGTTCTTC. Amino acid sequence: CASSTGGGAAAYNEQFF.

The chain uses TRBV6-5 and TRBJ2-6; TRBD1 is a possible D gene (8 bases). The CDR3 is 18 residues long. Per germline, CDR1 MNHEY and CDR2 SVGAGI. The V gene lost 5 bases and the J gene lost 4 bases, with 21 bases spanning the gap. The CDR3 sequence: CASSGRVRGPGGANVLTF. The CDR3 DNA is TGTGCCAGCAGTGGGAGGGTCAGGGGGCCAGGCGGGGCCAACGTCCTGACTTTC.

In DNA, the CDR3 is TGTGCCAGCAGCCTCTCCGGACAGGGTATCACTGAAGCTTTCTTT. Its translation is CASSLSGQGITEAFF. This chain joins TRBV11-3 and TRBJ1-1; TRBD1 agrees at 8 bases. This CDR3 has 15 amino acids. V shed 5 bases and J 4 bases; nucleotides not matched to a gene: 9. The germline V gene has CDR1 SGHNT and CDR2 YENEEA.

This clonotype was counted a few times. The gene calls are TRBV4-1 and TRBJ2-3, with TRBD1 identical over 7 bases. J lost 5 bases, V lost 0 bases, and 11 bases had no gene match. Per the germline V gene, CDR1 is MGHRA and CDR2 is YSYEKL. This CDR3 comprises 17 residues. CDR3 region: CASSQEGPGQLLDTQYF. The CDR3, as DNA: TGCGCCAGCAGCCAAGAAGGTCCGGGACAGTTATTAGATACGCAGTATTTT.

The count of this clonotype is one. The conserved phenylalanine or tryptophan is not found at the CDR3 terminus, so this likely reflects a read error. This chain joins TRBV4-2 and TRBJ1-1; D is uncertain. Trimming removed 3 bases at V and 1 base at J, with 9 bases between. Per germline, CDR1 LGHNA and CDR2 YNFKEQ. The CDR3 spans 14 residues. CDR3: CASSHVGGNTEAFL. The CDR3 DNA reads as TGTGCCAGCAGCCACGTTGGAGGGAACACTGAAGCTTTCCTT.